This T cell receptor (beta chain) was obtained from a study of T-cell memory formation after mild COVID-19. Study findings and constraints: Researchers could not confirm that second-wave clones peaking on day 37 targeted SARS-CoV-2. From day 15 to 85, contracting clones were balanced between CD4 and CD8, whereas later expanders leaned toward CD4+. Memory sampled before infection contained some responding clones, suggesting cross-reactive memory joined. Largely, contracting CD4+ clones fell within CM and EM, and contracting CD8+ clones within EMRA.

The CDR3 has 16 amino acids. Germline V gives CDR1 LGHNA, CDR2 YNFKEQ. V was trimmed by 0 bases and J by 3 bases, leaving 12 bases between them. This clonotype occurred many times. The antigen is undetermined. TCRdb itself ran the 5' RACE reads through MiXCR, one entry per CDR3 protein. The sample has a few hundred thousand distinct CDR3 sequences, about an eighth seen once. The sample consisted of PBMCs or a T cell subset sorted from them (not recorded which). This chain links TRBV4-2 with TRBJ1-3, with D tentatively TRBD1 (6 bases). The sequence was collected from a man aged 18 to 30 who had mild COVID-19 (a few samples of this study predate the infection). Cell type and time point are not known. DNA of the CDR3: TGTGCCAGCAGCCAAGACAGGACAGTAGGTGGAAACACCATATATTTT. This sequence encodes CASSQDRTVGGNTIYF.